Listed below are T cell receptor beta chains from one sample, sequenced in a study of T cell responses to AZD1222 COVID-19 vaccine. Sequencing was performed with immunoSEQ multiplex PCR; in TCRdb, only in-frame clones are kept and a portion is missing. The table records roughly 160,000 clones, around 89% of them present only once. The sequences come from peripheral blood, collected 28 days after the second AZD1222 dose. Receptors were obtained from an adult who received the AZD1222 COVID-19 vaccine. Both conserved end residues are part of each CDR3. Fields, in order: V gene, J gene, CDR3 protein.

V: TRBV9; J: TRBJ1-6; CDR3: CASSVALDRGTYSPLHF
V: TRBV2; J: TRBJ2-1; CDR3: CASSEGTGREQFF
V: TRBV6-5; J: TRBJ2-7; CDR3: CASRPQGRTYEQYF
V: TRBV5-6; J: TRBJ2-1; CDR3: CASRPLDSKGNEQFF
V: TRBV20-1; J: TRBJ1-1; CDR3: CSASKGATEAFF
V: TRBV7-9; J: TRBJ2-7; CDR3: CASNKDGKAQYF
V: TRBV3-1/TRBV3-2; J: TRBJ1-1; CDR3: CASRHLQNTEAFF
V: TRBV3-1/TRBV3-2; J: TRBJ1-2; CDR3: CASSQSHGYTF
V: TRBV4-3; J: TRBJ1-1; CDR3: CASSQDIGGVHTEAFF
V: TRBV30; J: TRBJ1-2; CDR3: CAWSVRGSFQGGYTF